A single sample gave rise to the 23 T cell receptor beta chains below, sequenced in a study of control samples from healthy donors and cancer patients. Profiled with immunoSEQ multiplex PCR; TCRdb holds only in-frame clones, not every one. The sample carries 150,000 to 200,000 clones, roughly 94% recorded once. Sequenced input: PBMCs. Receptor source: a man aged 55 to 70 with colorectal cancer.

V and J are TRBV19 and TRBJ1-1, with 9 bases identical to TRBD1. This CDR3 region has 13 residues. Germline loops: CDR1 LNHDA, CDR2 SQIVND (reference sequence). After removal of 4 bases from V and 8 bases from J, the junction contained 5 bases not matched to a gene. The chain's CDR3 is CASSTRDRAEAFF. CDR3 DNA: TGTGCCAGTAGTACCCGGGACAGGGCCGAAGCTTTCTTT.

The rearrangement joins TRBV19 to TRBJ2-4, with unresolved D. Trimming pared 3 bases from V and 4 bases from J, leaving 7 bases between. Germline V gene sequence: CDR1 LNHDA, CDR2 SQIVND (reference sequence). The CDR3 spans 13 residues. In DNA form, the CDR3 reads TGTGCCAGTAGTATGGGCCAAAAAAACATTCAGTACTTC. Encoded protein: CASSMGQKNIQYF.

In nucleotides, the CDR3 is TGTGCCGGCGGGACAGTCGAGAATCAGCCCCAGCATTTT. As protein: CAGGTVENQPQHF. V and J are TRBV2 and TRBJ1-5; 7 nucleotides align to TRBD1. After removal of 11 bases from V and 4 bases from J, the junction contained 8 bases not matched to a gene. The CDR3 consists of 13 residues. Germline CDR1 SNHLY, CDR2 FYNNEI.

This clone was counted between two and nine times. The CDR3 bases are TGTGCCAGCACCAGAAGTGCTGGAAACACCATATATTTT. Its translation is CASTRSAGNTIYF. The rearrangement uses TRBV6-5 and TRBJ1-3; the D is unclear. The CDR3 is 13 residues long. Germline V CDR1 and CDR2: MNHEY, SVGAGI. Trimming pared 7 bases from V and 2 bases from J, leaving 9 bases between.

This chain joins TRBV27 and TRBJ1-1, with 7 bases fitting TRBD1. This CDR3 is built from 15 residues. Germline V gene lookup returns CDR1 MNHEY and CDR2 SMNVEV (reference sequence). With 3 bases clipped from V and 0 bases from J, the junction kept 4 bases outside the gene matches. CDR3 sequence reads: CASSLTGLVNTEAFF. The CDR3 DNA sequence: TGTGCCAGCAGTTTGACAGGGCTAGTGAACACTGAAGCTTTCTTT.

The CDR3: CASSLGRYYGYTF. CDR3 DNA: TGTGCCAGCAGTTTAGGCAGATACTATGGCTACACCTTC. The chain combines TRBV6-2 or TRBV6-3 with TRBJ1-2; the D is unclear. V shed 4 bases and J shed 3 bases, with 9 bases lying between them. The CDR3 contains 13 residues. The V gene's germline CDR1 is MNHEY and CDR2 SVGEGT.

The V call is TRBV5-4, the J call TRBJ1-3; TRBD1 agrees at 7 bases. Looked up from germline, CDR1 is SGHNT and CDR2 is YYREEE (reference sequence). The length of the CDR3 is 15 residues. V lost 0 bases, J lost 4 bases, and 4 bases stayed unmatched. This CDR3 is CASSLDPGGGNTIYF. In nucleotides, the CDR3 is TGTGCCAGCAGCTTGGACCCAGGGGGAGGAAACACCATATATTTT.

The genes are TRBV15 and TRBJ2-4; 11 nucleotides align to TRBD2. This CDR3 has 17 amino acids. V lost 0 bases, J lost 6 bases, and 7 bases stayed unmatched. Per germline, CDR1 LNHNV and CDR2 YYDKDF (reference sequence). Written as DNA, the CDR3 is TGTGCCACCAGCAGAGAGGTAGCGGGGGGGCGGCGAAACATTCAGTACTTC. This sequence encodes CATSREVAGGRRNIQYF.

This rearrangement joins TRBV5-1 to TRBJ2-2; 12 nucleotides agree with TRBD2. Germline V gene lookup returns CDR1 SGHRS and CDR2 YFSETQ. V trimming: 4 bases; J trimming: 1 base; junction bases outside the gene matches: 5. The CDR3 runs to 17 residues. CDR3: CASSPGGLAGNTGELFF. The CDR3 region has the DNA TGCGCCAGCAGCCCGGGGGGACTAGCGGGGAACACCGGGGAGCTGTTTTTT.

V gene TRBV30 combines with J gene TRBJ2-3; TRBD1 might be the D (6 bases). With 0 bases removed from V and 1 base from J, the gap between germline ends came to 8 bases. Germline values: CDR1 GTSNPN, CDR2 SVGIG (reference sequence). This CDR3 is 14 amino acids long. The CDR3 DNA reads as TGTGCCTGGAGTGTGTCAGGGGGCACAGATACGCAGTATTTT. Its translation is CAWSVSGGTDTQYF. The whole variable domain, remainder taken from reference TRBV30 and TRBJ2-3, is SQTIHQWPATLVQPVGSPLSLECTVEGTSNPNLYWYRQAAGRGLQLLFYSVGIGQISSEVPQNLSASRPQDRQFILSSKKLLLSDSGFYLCAWSVSGGTDTQYFGPGTRLTVL.

This chain uses TRBV9 with TRBJ2-7, with D maybe TRBD2 (7 bases). The germline V gene encodes CDR1 SGDLS and CDR2 YYNGEE. Trimming pared 4 bases from V and 5 bases from J, leaving 10 bases between. There are 12 residues in the CDR3. The CDR3 nucleotides are TGTGCCAGCAGCCAGGGGAGGGACGAGCAGTACTTC. Amino acid sequence: CASSQGRDEQYF.

The J gene is TRBJ2-5, the V gene TRBV10-3; maybe TRBD1 (5 bases). CDR1 is ENHRY and CDR2 is SYGVKD in the germline V gene. The CDR3 contains 14 residues. Deletions cut 2 bases from V and 3 bases from J, with 10 bases between. The CDR3 loop reads CAISERRAEETQYF. DNA for the CDR3: TGTGCCATCAGTGAGCGCAGGGCGGAAGAGACCCAGTACTTC.

CDR3 region: CASSAGTAGNTIYF. The DNA of the CDR3 is TGCGCCAGCAGCGCCGGGACAGCAGGAAACACCATATATTTT. V gene TRBV5-1 combines with J gene TRBJ1-3, with 7 bases that match TRBD1. V lost 4 bases to trimming and J lost 4 bases; unmatched junction nucleotides: 5. Germline V gene data show CDR1 as SGHRS and CDR2 as YFSETQ. This CDR3 comprises 14 residues. Complete variable domain (other parts from reference TRBV5-1 and TRBJ1-3): KAGVTQTPRYLIKTRGQQVTLSCSPISGHRSVSWYQQTPGQGLQFLFEYFSETQRNKGNFPGRFSGRQFSNSRSEMNVSTLELGDSALYLCASSAGTAGNTIYFGEGSWLTVV.

This chain joins TRBV6-2 or TRBV6-3 and TRBJ1-2; D perhaps matches TRBD1 (6 bases). The CDR3 has 15 residues. CDR1 and CDR2 from the germline V gene are MNHEY and SVGEGT. The ends were cut back, 6 bases at V and 4 bases at J, with 18 bases in the middle. The CDR3 coding sequence is TGTGCCAGCAGCCGCCGAGGGGGAAGGGGCTATGGCTACACCTTC. Translation gives CASSRRGGRGYGYTF.

With respect to this clone: Sequence at one end of the junction differs from germline and may be a read error. In the same sample, other DNA sequences code for this CDR3. The rearrangement joins TRBV19 to TRBJ1-2; D might be TRBD1 (5 bases). The CDR3 has 14 residues. Germline values: CDR1 LNHDA, CDR2 SQIVND (reference sequence). CDR3 amino acids: CASSIEAGNYGYTF. In DNA form, the CDR3 reads TGTGCCAGTAGTATAGAAGCAGGGAACTATGGTTACACCTTC.

The chain joins TRBV19 to TRBJ2-2; 7 bases agree with TRBD2. The length of the CDR3 is 15 residues. CDR1 is LNHDA, CDR2 SQIVND, per germline (reference sequence). V shed 0 bases and J 4 bases; nucleotides not matched to a gene: 2. The CDR3 DNA sequence: TGTGCCAGTAGTATAGATGGGAGGGGCACCGGGGAGCTGTTTTTT. This encodes CASSIDGRGTGELFF. Based on the CDR3 plus reference TRBV19 and TRBJ2-2, the full variable domain is DGGITQSPKYLFRKEGQNVTLSCEQNLNHDAMYWYRQDPGQGLRLIYYSQIVNDFQKGDIAEGYSVSREKKESFPLTVTSAQKNPTAFYLCASSIDGRGTGELFFGEGSRLTVL.

This rearrangement joins TRBV5-4 to TRBJ1-2, with D maybe TRBD1 (6 bases). Trimming removed 1 base at V and 8 bases at J, with 12 bases between. Germline CDR1 and CDR2: SGHNT and YYREEE (reference sequence). The CDR3 has 13 residues. The CDR3 loop reads CASSLSPGEGYTF. CDR3 DNA sequence: TGTGCCAGCAGCTTGTCGCCAGGGGAAGGCTACACCTTC.

The V gene is TRBV2, the J gene TRBJ2-6; D tentatively reads TRBD1 or TRBD2 (5 bases each). This CDR3 spans 17 amino acids. Trimming shortened V by 6 bases and J by 0 bases, and 15 bases separated the two germline ends. The germline V gene has CDR1 SNHLY and CDR2 FYNNEI. This chain's CDR3 is CASRSDGTASGANVLTF. Here the CDR3 DNA reads TGTGCCAGCAGGTCAGACGGGACCGCCTCTGGGGCCAACGTCCTGACTTTC.

This clone was seen only once. The chain employs TRBV11-2 and TRBJ2-2; possibly TRBD2 for D (7 bases). The CDR3 runs to 14 residues. Germline assignment: CDR1 SGHAT and CDR2 FQNNGV. Trimming took off 8 bases at V and 4 bases at J, with 14 bases between the two ends. The CDR3 sequence is CASPQGGGTGELFF. The CDR3, as DNA: TGTGCCAGCCCTCAGGGAGGGGGCACCGGGGAGCTGTTTTTT.

This clone has just a few counts. The V call is TRBV28, the J call TRBJ2-7; 7 nucleotides align to TRBD1. After removal of 4 bases from V and 3 bases from J, the junction contained 6 bases not matched to a gene. Per germline, CDR1 MDHEN and CDR2 SYDVKM. CDR3 length: 14 amino acids. The CDR3 sequence is CASSSTGSGYEQYF. Written as DNA, the CDR3 is TGTGCCAGCAGTTCGACAGGGTCGGGCTACGAGCAGTACTTC.

CDR3 sequence reads: CASSQVGLAGDTQYF. The CDR3 DNA follows: TGCGCCAGCAGCCAGGTCGGGCTAGCGGGAGATACGCAGTATTTT. J is TRBJ2-3 and V is TRBV4-3; 8 nucleotides match TRBD2. V lost 3 bases and J lost 5; bases outside the gene matches: 7. CDR1 is LGHNA and CDR2 is YSLEER in the germline V gene. The CDR3 is 15 residues long.

The chain carries TRBV7-9 and TRBJ2-1, with D unclear. Germline loops: CDR1 SEHNR, CDR2 FQNEAQ (reference sequence). CDR3 length: 13 residues. The ends were cut back, 3 bases at V and 7 bases at J, with 10 bases in the middle. The chain's CDR3 is CASSFSGLNEQFF. The CDR3 DNA is TGTGCCAGCAGCTTTAGTGGTTTAAATGAGCAGTTCTTC.

Written as DNA, the CDR3 is TGTGCCAGCTCACCCCGGGACAAGCGTCGGGTTGAGCAGTTCTTC. Translating gives CASSPRDKRRVEQFF. The chain recombines TRBV18 with TRBJ2-1; a possible D gene is TRBD1 (6 bases). V was shortened by 3 bases and J by 9 bases, with 18 bases between the two germline ends. The germline CDR1 and CDR2 sequences are KGHSH and LQKENI. The CDR3 contains 15 residues. The full variable domain, with the rest looked up from reference TRBV18 and TRBJ2-1, is NAGVMQNPRHLVRRRGQEARLRCSPMKGHSHVYWYRQLPEEGLKFMVYLQKENIIDESGMPKERFSAEFPKEGPSILRIQQVVRGDSAAYFCASSPRDKRRVEQFFGPGTRLTVL.